The text below deals with one TCR beta chain. There are many counts of this clonotype. The specificity of this receptor is unknown. Base qualities are not recorded, but no much larger clone differs from it by a single base. The receptor library was made with PCR. The instrument was an Illumina HiSeq 2500. TCR libraries were prepared with molecular barcoding, using unique molecular identifiers to normalize TCRbeta repertoire quantification. TCRdb reworked the public reads: Q25 trimming with fastp, MiXCR clone assembly, productive beta chains retained. Here each entry gathers all rows of one CDR3 protein and keeps the most common genes and DNA. This sample is represented by 300,000 to 400,000 distinct CDR3 sequences; around 15% of them were singletons. The top ten constitute around 41% of the sample. The data are from a study of T-cell reconstitution after alpha-beta-depleted transplantation in children listed by TCRdb under 2016. Notes on the research overall: Using TCR repertoire profiling, the study quantitatively followed how T-cell immune reconstitution unfolded in children after TCRalphabeta/CD19-depleted allogeneic hematopoietic cell transplantation. Overall study results and their limits: About two months after transplant, the apparently early recovery of alphabetaT-cell counts reportedly depended on just several hundred clones that had expanded rapidly and came from non-depleted graft cells. In some patients, the high TCRbeta diversity seen at day 60 was put down to recipient T cells and intrathymic progenitors that had survived conditioning. The frequencies of hyperexpanded clones fell over the following months, and after one year, T-cell counts and TCRbeta diversity were mostly attributed to newly produced T cells.

The treatment or condition label for this specimen denotes: allogeneic hematopoietic cell transplantation with graft depleted of TCRalphabeta T cells and CD19 B cells. Transplant recipients were children who received TCRalphabeta/CD19-depleted allogeneic hematopoietic cell grafts. This sequence originates from a male patient aged 2-15 years who had a stem cell transplant for acute lymphoblastic leukemia, so the T cells may come from the graft donor. The source material was PBMCs, mostly from graft donor cells, sampled 360 days after TCRalphabeta/CD19-depleted stem cell transplant.

The CDR3 is CASSSGDSSLYEQYF. The nucleotide sequence is given as TGTGCCAGCAGTTCAGGGGACAGTTCCCTGTACGAGCAGTACTTC. The rearrangement joined TRBV12-3 or TRBV12-4 to TRBJ2-7; 7 bases in between match TRBD1. Clipping removes 4 bases from V and 4 bases from J, with 10 as the unmatched junction base count. The CDR3 runs 15 residues from the cysteine to the phenylalanine. Solely the CDR3 DNA is kept, with 45 bases framed from the first base.